A selection of T cell receptor beta chains follows, all from one sample in a study of blood T cell repertoires in COVID-19. Clones were sequenced by immunoSEQ multiplex PCR, and TCRdb holds only the in-frame ones, with some missing. The sample contains approximately 170,000 clones, approximately 79% of which appear only once. Sample: peripheral blood. All receptors derive from a woman aged 80 or over with acute or convalescent COVID-19. CDR3s include the opening cysteine and the closing phenylalanine or tryptophan. Fields, in order: V gene, D gene, J gene, clone size, CDR3 DNA, CDR3 protein. A D gene is named only where the DNA matches it firmly. Clone size is not always given. Where it is, it says once, few, many or a class for expanded clones.

>TRBV10-1|.|TRBJ2-2|once
TGCGCCAGCAGTGCGTTTTTGGACAGTTGGACCGGGGAGCTGTTTTTT
CASSAFLDSWTGELFF
>TRBV29-1|.|TRBJ2-5|.
TGCAGCGCTGATTTCACAGGGCTGGAGACCCAGTACTTC
CSADFTGLETQYF
>TRBV28|TRBD2|TRBJ2-2|.
TGTGCCAGCCTCGTAGCGGGAACCGGGGAGCTGTTTTTT
CASLVAGTGELFF
>TRBV6-5|TRBD2|TRBJ2-1|.
TGTGCCAGCAGGGGGACTAGCGGGATTATGGATGAGCAGTTCTTC
CASRGTSGIMDEQFF
>TRBV11-2|TRBD1|TRBJ1-1|.
TGTGCCAGCACGCCGGGACAGGGGGCAAGGGACACTGAAGCTTTCTTT
CASTPGQGARDTEAFF
>TRBV28|TRBD1|TRBJ2-7|once
TGTGCCAGCAGTAGGGACAGGGGTGACGAGCAGTACTTC
CASSRDRGDEQYF
>TRBV27|TRBD1|TRBJ1-4|.
TGTGCCAGCAGTTTCGGGACAGGGGGTGGAAGTGAAAAACTGTTTTTT
CASSFGTGGGSEKLFF
>TRBV10-3|TRBD1|TRBJ2-1|.
TGTGCCATCAGTGGCCCAGGACAGGGGGTTTACAATGAGCAGTTCTTC
CAISGPGQGVYNEQFF
>TRBV6-6|.|TRBJ1-1|.
TGTGCCAGCAGTTACGGGGCAGAGAACACTGAAGCTTTCTTT
CASSYGAENTEAFF
>TRBV7-2|.|TRBJ2-1|.
TGTGCCAGCACTGGGGGGGCTTCCTTCAATGAGCAGTTCTTC
CASTGGASFNEQFF
>TRBV18|.|TRBJ2-3|once
TGTGCCAGCTCACCACTAGCGGTATCCACAGATACGCAGTATTTT
CASSPLAVSTDTQYF
>TRBV27|TRBD2|TRBJ2-1|.
TGTGCCAGCAGTCCCCGGACTAGCGGGAGTATCAATGAGCAGTTCTTC
CASSPRTSGSINEQFF
>TRBV5-1|.|TRBJ2-5|.
TGCGCCAGCAGAGCTAGCCAGGTGGGGGGAGAGACCCAGTACTTC
CASRASQVGGETQYF
>TRBV6-1|.|TRBJ2-7|.
TGTGCCAGCAGTGTCGGGCGGGGCCCCACCGCCTACGAGCAGTACTTC
CASSVGRGPTAYEQYF
>TRBV7-2|.|TRBJ2-4|.
TGTGCCAGCAGCTTGGGACACCAATCGGACATTCAGTACTTC
CASSLGHQSDIQYF
>TRBV10-3|.|TRBJ2-7|.
TGTGCCATCAGTGACGAGCGGGCTCCCTACGAGCAGTACTTC
CAISDERAPYEQYF
>TRBV4-2|.|TRBJ2-7|.
TGTGCCAGCAGCCAAGCAGAGGGTCGACTGGGGTACGAGCAGTACTTC
CASSQAEGRLGYEQYF
>TRBV6-5|.|TRBJ1-6|few
TGTGCCAGCAGTTGGGGAGGGGGAGATTCACCCCTCCACTTT
CASSWGGGDSPLHF
>TRBV27|.|TRBJ1-5|.
TGTGCCAGCAGTTTTTGGGCAAGTAGCAATCAGCCCCAGCATTTT
CASSFWASSNQPQHF
>TRBV4-3|.|TRBJ2-2|medium-sized
TGCGCCAGCAGCCAAGACCCCCCCCAAGCCAGGGTTCCCGGGGAGCTGTTTTTT
CASSQDPPQARVPGELFF
>TRBV5-1|.|TRBJ2-3|.
TGCGCCAGCAGCTTGGGGTTGTTAGCGGATAGCACAGATACGCAGTATTTT
CASSLGLLADSTDTQYF
>TRBV6-2/TRBV6-3|.|TRBJ2-5|.
TGTGCCAGCAGTTACTCGATGGGCGGGACGGAGACCCAGTACTTC
CASSYSMGGTETQYF
>TRBV5-1|.|TRBJ2-3|once
TGCGCCAGCAGCCAGATTCCTAGCACAGATACGCAGTATTTT
CASSQIPSTDTQYF
>TRBV19|.|TRBJ2-5|.
TGTGCCAGTAGTTCGCGGGAAATAAGGGAGACCCAGTACTTC
CASSSREIRETQYF
>TRBV12-3/TRBV12-4|.|TRBJ1-4|.
TGTGCCAGCAGTCCACGCCTACCTGAAAAACTGTTTTTT
CASSPRLPEKLFF
>TRBV11-3|TRBD1|TRBJ2-1|.
TGTGCCAGCAGCAAACAGGGGGCGGGTGAGCAGTTCTTC
CASSKQGAGEQFF
>TRBV5-1|.|TRBJ2-4|.
TGCGCCAGCAGCCCACCGGGAGTTAGGAACATTCAGTACTTC
CASSPPGVRNIQYF
>TRBV6-1|TRBD2|TRBJ2-5|.
TGTGCCAGCAGTGAACAACCCGGGACTAGCTTAGTGCAAGAGACCCAGTACTTC
CASSEQPGTSLVQETQYF
>TRBV5-1|TRBD1|TRBJ2-3|.
TGCGCCAGCAGCAAGGACAGGGGGTCAGATACGCAGTATTTT
CASSKDRGSDTQYF
>TRBV28|.|TRBJ2-7|once
TGTGCCAGCAGTTTGATTCAGGACAGCTACGAGCAGTACTTC
CASSLIQDSYEQYF
>TRBV28|.|TRBJ1-6|few
TGTGCCAGCAGTTTATTGACAGGAGAGTCACCCCTCCACTTT
CASSLLTGESPLHF
>TRBV6-5|.|TRBJ1-5|.
TGTGCCAGCAGTTCCGCGGGACTTCCTAATCAGCCCCAGCATTTT
CASSSAGLPNQPQHF
>TRBV5-1|.|TRBJ1-5|few
TGCGCCAGCAGCTTGGGGGAGCAAAATCAGCCCCAGCATTTT
CASSLGEQNQPQHF
>TRBV7-8|TRBD2|TRBJ2-1|.
TGTGCCAGCAGCCTGAATTTAGCGGGAGTTGTCGATGAGCAGTTCTTC
CASSLNLAGVVDEQFF